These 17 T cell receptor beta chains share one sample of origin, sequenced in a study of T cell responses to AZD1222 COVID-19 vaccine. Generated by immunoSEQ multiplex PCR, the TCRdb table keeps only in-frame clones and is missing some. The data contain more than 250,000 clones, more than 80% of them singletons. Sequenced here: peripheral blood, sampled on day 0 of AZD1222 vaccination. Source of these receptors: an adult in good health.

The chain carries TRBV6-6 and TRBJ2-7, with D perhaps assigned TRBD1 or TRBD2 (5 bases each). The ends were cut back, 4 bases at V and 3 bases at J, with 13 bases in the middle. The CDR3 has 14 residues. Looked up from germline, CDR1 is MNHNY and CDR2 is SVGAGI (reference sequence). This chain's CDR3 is CASSLTVGDYEQYF. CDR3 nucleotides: TGTGCCAGCAGTTTGACAGTCGGGGACTACGAGCAGTACTTC.

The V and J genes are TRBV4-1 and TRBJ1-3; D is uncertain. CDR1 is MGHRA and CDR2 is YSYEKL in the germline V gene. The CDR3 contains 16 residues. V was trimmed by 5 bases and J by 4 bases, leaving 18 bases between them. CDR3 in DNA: TGCGCCAGCAGCGTCAGCCGGACGACTATAGGAAACACCATATATTTT. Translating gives CASSVSRTTIGNTIYF.

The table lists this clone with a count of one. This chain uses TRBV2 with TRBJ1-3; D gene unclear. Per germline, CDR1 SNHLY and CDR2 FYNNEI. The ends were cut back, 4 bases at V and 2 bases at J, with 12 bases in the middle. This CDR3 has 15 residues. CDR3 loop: CASSAKGGAGNTIYF. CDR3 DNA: TGTGCCAGCAGTGCAAAAGGCGGAGCTGGAAACACCATATATTTT.

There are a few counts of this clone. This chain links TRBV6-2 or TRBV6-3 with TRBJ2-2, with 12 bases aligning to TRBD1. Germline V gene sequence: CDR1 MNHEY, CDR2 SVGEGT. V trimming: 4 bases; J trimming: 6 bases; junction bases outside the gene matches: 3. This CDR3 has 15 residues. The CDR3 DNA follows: TGTGCCAGCAGTTGGGACAGGGGGCTTGCCGGGGAGCTGTTTTTT. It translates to CASSWDRGLAGELFF.

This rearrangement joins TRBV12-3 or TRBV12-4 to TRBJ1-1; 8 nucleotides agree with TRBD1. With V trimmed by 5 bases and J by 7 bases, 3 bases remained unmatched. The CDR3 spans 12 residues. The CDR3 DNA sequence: TGTGCCAGCAGTCGGACAGGGTTTGAAGCTTTCTTT. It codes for CASSRTGFEAFF.

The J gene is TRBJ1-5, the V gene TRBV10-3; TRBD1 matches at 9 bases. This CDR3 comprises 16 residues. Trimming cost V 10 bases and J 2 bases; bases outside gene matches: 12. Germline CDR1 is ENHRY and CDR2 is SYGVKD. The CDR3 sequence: CATSGTGQLGNQPQHF. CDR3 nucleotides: TGTGCCACCAGCGGGACAGGGCAATTGGGCAATCAGCCCCAGCATTTT.

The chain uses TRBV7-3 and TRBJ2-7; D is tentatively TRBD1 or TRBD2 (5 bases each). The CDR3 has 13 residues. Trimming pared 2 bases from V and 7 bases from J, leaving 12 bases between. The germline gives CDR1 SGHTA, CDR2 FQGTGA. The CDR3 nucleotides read TGTGCCAGCAGCTTAGGGCCCAGGGAGGAGCAGTACTTC. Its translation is CASSLGPREEQYF. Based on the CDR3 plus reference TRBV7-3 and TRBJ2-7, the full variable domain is GAGVSQTPSNKVTEKGKYVELRCDPISGHTALYWYRQSLGQGPEFLIYFQGTGAADDSGLPNDRFFAVRPEGSVSTLKIQRTERGDSAVYLCASSLGPREEQYFGPGTRLTVT.

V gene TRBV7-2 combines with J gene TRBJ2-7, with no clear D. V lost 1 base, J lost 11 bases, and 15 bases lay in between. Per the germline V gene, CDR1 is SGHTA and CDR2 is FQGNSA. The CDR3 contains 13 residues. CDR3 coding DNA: TGTGCCAGCAGCTTAGAAGGGTTAGGAAAAAAGTACTTC. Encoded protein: CASSLEGLGKKYF. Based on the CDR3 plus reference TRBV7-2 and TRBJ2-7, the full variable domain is GAGVSQSPSNKVTEKGKDVELRCDPISGHTALYWYRQSLGQGLEFLIYFQGNSAPDKSGLPSDRFSAERTGGSVSTLTIQRTQQEDSAVYLCASSLEGLGKKYFGPGTRLTVT.

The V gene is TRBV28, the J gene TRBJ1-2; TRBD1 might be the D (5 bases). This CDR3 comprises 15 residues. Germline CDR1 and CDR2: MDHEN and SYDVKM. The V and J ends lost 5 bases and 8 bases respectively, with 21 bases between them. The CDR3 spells CASSPATDTQRGYTF. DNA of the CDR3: TGTGCCAGCAGTCCAGCCACGGACACCCAGCGCGGCTACACCTTC.

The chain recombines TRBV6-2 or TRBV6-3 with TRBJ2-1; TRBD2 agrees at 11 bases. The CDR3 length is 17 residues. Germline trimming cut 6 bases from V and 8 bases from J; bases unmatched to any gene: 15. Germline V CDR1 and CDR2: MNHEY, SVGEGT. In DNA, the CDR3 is TGTGCCAGCAGCCCTCGACTAGCGGGACACCCCGGGGATGAGCAGTTCTTC. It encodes CASSPRLAGHPGDEQFF.

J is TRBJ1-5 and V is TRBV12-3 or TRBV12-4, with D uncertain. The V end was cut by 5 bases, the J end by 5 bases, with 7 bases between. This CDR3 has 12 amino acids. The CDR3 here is CASSGLHQPQHF. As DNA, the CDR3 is TGTGCCAGCAGTGGACTGCATCAGCCCCAGCATTTT.

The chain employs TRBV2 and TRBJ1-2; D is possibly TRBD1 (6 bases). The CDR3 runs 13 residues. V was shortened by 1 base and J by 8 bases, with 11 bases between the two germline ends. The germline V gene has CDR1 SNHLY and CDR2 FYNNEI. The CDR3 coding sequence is TGTGCCAGCAGTGAAGTCCGGGACAACGGCTACACCTTC. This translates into CASSEVRDNGYTF.

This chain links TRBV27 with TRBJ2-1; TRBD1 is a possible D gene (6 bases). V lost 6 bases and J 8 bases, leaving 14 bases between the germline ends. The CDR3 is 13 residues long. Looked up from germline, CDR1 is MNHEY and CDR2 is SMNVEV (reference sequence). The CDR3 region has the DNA TGTGCCAGCAGGACAAAGGGGGTCTATGAGCAGTTCTTC. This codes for CASRTKGVYEQFF.

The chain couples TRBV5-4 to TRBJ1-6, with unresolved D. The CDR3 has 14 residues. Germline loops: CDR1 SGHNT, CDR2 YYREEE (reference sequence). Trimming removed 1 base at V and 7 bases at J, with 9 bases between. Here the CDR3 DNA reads TGTGCCAGCAGCTTGTCAGGAAACAATTCACCCCTCCACTTT. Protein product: CASSLSGNNSPLHF.

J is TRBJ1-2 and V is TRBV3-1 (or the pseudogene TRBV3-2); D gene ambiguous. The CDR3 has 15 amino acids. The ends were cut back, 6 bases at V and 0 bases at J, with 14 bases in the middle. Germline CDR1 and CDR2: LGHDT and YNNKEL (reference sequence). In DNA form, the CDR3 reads TGTGCCAGCAGTGACCGAGGCAAAACTAACTATGGCTACACCTTC. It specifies CASSDRGKTNYGYTF.

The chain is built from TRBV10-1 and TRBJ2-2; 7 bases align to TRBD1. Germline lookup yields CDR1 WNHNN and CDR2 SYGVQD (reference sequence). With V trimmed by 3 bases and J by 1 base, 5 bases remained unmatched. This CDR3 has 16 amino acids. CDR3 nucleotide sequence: TGCGCCAGCAGTGAATCTTGGACAGGGAACACCGGGGAGCTGTTTTTT. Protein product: CASSESWTGNTGELFF.

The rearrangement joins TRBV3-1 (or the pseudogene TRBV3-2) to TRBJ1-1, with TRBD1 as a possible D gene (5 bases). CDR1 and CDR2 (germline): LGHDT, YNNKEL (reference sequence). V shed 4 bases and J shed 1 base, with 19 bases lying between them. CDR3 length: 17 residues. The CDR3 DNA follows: TGTGCCAGCAGCCCATATTCAGCCGGGACGGCGAACACTGAAGCTTTCTTT. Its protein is CASSPYSAGTANTEAFF.